The clone carrying this TCR beta chain was seen many times. The antigen remains undetermined. This record comes from a study of T cells in Graves' hyperthyroidism and ophthalmopathy. Regarding the study as a whole: A model using 13 V-J features told ophthalmopathy apart from stable hyperthyroidism. In validation, the model predicted ophthalmopathy. These predictions came a median about 6.5 months before onset.

Stable Graves' hyperthyroidism denoted no ophthalmopathy progression over 18 months. RNA transcripts were the template for amplifying TCR beta CDR3 regions. When the TCR CDR3 underwent first-round RT-PCR, the HTBI primer set was used. Via MiXCR, TCRdb re-called the multiplex PCR reads, giving one row per CDR3 protein. The profile shows approximately 400,000 distinct CDR3 sequences, approximately 13% of them singletons. The sample taken for sequencing was blood. This sequence originates from a woman aged 60-70 years with Graves' hyperthyroidism.

Written as DNA, the CDR3 is TGTGCCAGCAGGATTCGGGGAGGGCTTAGCAATCAGCCCCAGCATTTT. Amino acids: CASRIRGGLSNQPQHF. The chain has TRBV12-3 or TRBV12-4 and TRBJ1-5, with D unresolved. V was shortened by 6 bases and J by 0 bases, with 15 bases between the two germline ends. The CDR3 contains 16 residues.